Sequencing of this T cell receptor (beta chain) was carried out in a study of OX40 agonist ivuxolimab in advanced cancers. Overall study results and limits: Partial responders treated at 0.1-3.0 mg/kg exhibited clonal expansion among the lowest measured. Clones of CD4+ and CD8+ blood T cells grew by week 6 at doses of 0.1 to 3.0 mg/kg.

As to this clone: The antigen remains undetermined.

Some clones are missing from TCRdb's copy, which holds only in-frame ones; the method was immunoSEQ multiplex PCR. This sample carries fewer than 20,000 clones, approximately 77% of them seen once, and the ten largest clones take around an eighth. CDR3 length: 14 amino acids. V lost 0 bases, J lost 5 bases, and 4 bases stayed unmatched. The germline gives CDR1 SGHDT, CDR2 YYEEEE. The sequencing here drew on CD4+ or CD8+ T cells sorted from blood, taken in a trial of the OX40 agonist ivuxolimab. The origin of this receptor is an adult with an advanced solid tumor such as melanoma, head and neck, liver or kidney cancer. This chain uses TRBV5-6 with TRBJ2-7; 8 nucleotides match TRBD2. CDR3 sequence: CASSLGGSGDEQYF. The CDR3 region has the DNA TGTGCCAGCAGCTTGGGGGGTAGCGGGGACGAGCAGTACTTC.